The subject of this entry is one T cell receptor (beta chain). Its target is not known. Germline CDR1 and CDR2: MNHEY and SMNVEV (reference sequence). The CDR3 runs 15 residues. The ends were cut back, 4 bases at V and 3 bases at J, with 16 bases in the middle. The data derive from a study of shared clonotypes between healthy human individuals. Overall study results and limits: Only blood samples were collected, and tissue repertoires likely differ.

Data came from immunoSEQ multiplex PCR; TCRdb stores just in-frame clones and leaves some out. Here the sample spans more than 450,000 clones, more than 65% being singletons. The chain couples TRBV27 to TRBJ2-7, with D possibly being TRBD1 (6 bases). Sequenced sample: PBMCs. The receptor was derived from a woman aged 40-49 years in good health. Some clones in this sample may be carry-over from other donors' samples. The CDR3 reads CASSSGQTLYYEQYF. CDR3 in DNA: TGTGCCAGCAGTTCTGGACAGACCCTTTACTACGAGCAGTACTTC.